What follows are 14 T cell receptor beta chains derived from one specimen sequenced in a study of regulatory T cells in long-lasting Graves disease. Arm-PCR of CDR3 regions and iRepertoire HTBI primers were used to build TCR beta libraries. One entry per CDR3 protein, called by TCRdb with MiXCR from the multiplex PCR reads. The data show hundreds of thousands of distinct CDR3 sequences, about 20% seen once. Time point described: persistent/refractory GD, antithyroid drugs over 5 years with positive TRAb. The TCR library was prepared using RNA isolated from PBMCs. Here the sequenced sample was peripheral blood mononuclear cells (PBMCs), taken when the disease was refractory, from a patient treated with antithyroid drugs. These receptors came from a female donor with Graves disease.

The chain is built from TRBV9 and TRBJ2-4; the D is unclear. V gave up 0 bases and J gave up 2 bases, with 6 bases separating them. CDR3 size: 14 residues. CDR1 and CDR2 from the germline V gene are SGDLS and YYNGEE. CDR3 in amino acids: CASSVGGSKNIQYF. CDR3 DNA sequence: TGTGCCAGCAGCGTAGGTGGGTCCAAAAACATTCAGTACTTC.

This CDR3 reads CASSVRDREDTF. The DNA of the CDR3 is TGTGCCAGCAGTGTCCGGGACAGAGAAGACACCTTC. V gene TRBV2 combines with J gene TRBJ1-2; 7 positions agree with TRBD1. The CDR3 is 12 residues long. Losses at the gene ends were 4 bases for V and 12 bases for J; bases not matched to a gene: 8. Per the germline V gene, CDR1 is SNHLY and CDR2 is FYNNEI.

At least ten counts were recorded for this clonotype. This sequence joins TRBV28 and TRBJ2-7; 8 bases line up with TRBD2. V trimming: 5 bases; J trimming: 6 bases; junction bases outside the gene matches: 24. The length of the CDR3 is 19 residues. Per germline, CDR1 MDHEN and CDR2 SYDVKM. The DNA of the CDR3 is TGTGCCAGCAGTGTCGGGTGGCTAGCGGGCCCTTCAAGTAGTCGCGAGCAGTACTTC. As protein: CASSVGWLAGPSSSREQYF.

This clonotype was seen repeatedly, ten times or more. This chain uses TRBV6-1 with TRBJ1-1, with unresolved D. V was cut by 1 base and J by 3 bases, with 12 bases left in between. The CDR3 totals 15 residues. Looked up from germline, CDR1 is MNHNS and CDR2 is SASEGT. The CDR3 loop reads CASSEVSTTHTEAFF. Here the CDR3 DNA reads TGTGCCAGCAGTGAAGTATCGACTACTCACACTGAAGCTTTCTTT.

The chain links TRBV5-1 to TRBJ2-6, with D perhaps assigned TRBD1 or TRBD2 (5 bases each). V was clipped by 3 bases and J by 0 bases, with 10 bases between them. CDR1 is SGHRS and CDR2 is YFSETQ in the germline V gene. The CDR3 length is 16 residues. DNA for the CDR3: TGCGCCAGCAGCTGGGACCCTGGCTCTGGGGCCAACGTCCTGACTTTC. This encodes CASSWDPGSGANVLTF.

This clonotype has only a few counts. The chain joins TRBV20-1 to TRBJ1-5; D is possibly TRBD1 (5 bases). Germline CDR1 is DFQATT and CDR2 is SNEGSKA (reference sequence). Between the trimmed V and J ends, which lost 8 bases and 7 bases, there was a span of 15 bases. The CDR3 runs 12 residues. The CDR3 sequence: CSCRENRQPQHF. The CDR3 nucleotides read TGCAGTTGCAGGGAGAACAGACAGCCCCAGCATTTT.

This clonotype was observed a few times. This sequence joins TRBV12-3 or TRBV12-4 and TRBJ2-1, with D maybe TRBD2 (6 bases). Trimming cost V 4 bases and J 7 bases, with 17 bases left between them. CDR3 length: 15 residues. As DNA, the CDR3 is TGTGCCAGCAGTTACCAACTGGAACGGGGGAATGAGCAGTTCTTC. Its protein is CASSYQLERGNEQFF.

The genes are TRBV28 and TRBJ1-2, with 9 bases fitting TRBD1. Per the germline V gene, CDR1 is MDHEN and CDR2 is SYDVKM. There are 15 residues in the CDR3. V was pared by 7 bases and J by 3 bases, with 9 bases of the junction left unmatched. CDR3 amino acids: CASNTPGTGYYGYTF. The CDR3 DNA follows: TGTGCCAGCAACACCCCCGGGACAGGGTACTATGGCTACACCTTC.

The chain couples TRBV19 to TRBJ1-1, with D possibly matching TRBD1 (5 bases). CDR3 size: 16 residues. CDR1 is LNHDA, CDR2 SQIVND, per germline (reference sequence). The V and J ends lost 7 bases and 1 base respectively, with 19 bases between them. In DNA form, the CDR3 reads TGTGCCAGTATGTCGGGGCCTTCTTTGGAGAACACTGAAGCTTTCTTT. Its protein is CASMSGPSLENTEAFF.

As concerns this clonotype: Just one base apart from a much larger clone, this may be a read error. This chain connects TRBV29-1 to TRBJ2-7; D might be TRBD1 (5 bases). The CDR3 has 12 residues. Germline CDR1 SQVTM, CDR2 ANQGSEA. CDR3 loop: CNVQGRDYEQYF. The CDR3 coding sequence is TGCAACGTCCAGGGAAGAGACTACGAGCAGTACTTC.

This clonotype was counted a few times. This chain connects TRBV6-2 or TRBV6-3 to TRBJ1-5; D might be TRBD1 (6 bases). The CDR3 spans 15 residues. The germline gives CDR1 MNHEY, CDR2 SVGEGT. Trimming took off 5 bases at V and 6 bases at J, with 17 bases between the two ends. CDR3 residues: CASSVFRDKIQPQHF. The CDR3 DNA reads TGTGCCAGCAGTGTGTTCCGGGACAAGATTCAGCCCCAGCATTTT.

The V gene is TRBV7-2, the J gene TRBJ1-2; tentative D call: TRBD1 (5 bases). The CDR3 totals 12 residues. V was cut by 10 bases and J by 8 bases, with 17 bases left in between. Per the germline V gene, CDR1 is SGHTA and CDR2 is FQGNSA. The CDR3 DNA reads TGTGCCACTCGACGGGGCTCCATGGGCTACACCTTC. Encoded protein: CATRRGSMGYTF.

DNA for the CDR3: TGTGCCAGCAGCATCCCCCCAAGCACAGATACGCAGTATTTT. It translates to CASSIPPSTDTQYF. The chain combines TRBV7-2 with TRBJ2-3; D gene unclear. The CDR3 sequence is 14 residues long. In germline, CDR1 is SGHTA, CDR2 FQGNSA. V lost 5 bases and J 0 bases, leaving 9 bases between the germline ends.

The CDR3 DNA sequence: TGTGCCAGCAGCTCTCCTCAGCGGGGTGGGGAGACCCAGTACTTC. It specifies CASSSPQRGGETQYF. The V call is TRBV9, the J call TRBJ2-5, with 7 bases that match TRBD2. The trim removed 4 bases at V and 5 bases at J, leaving 11 bases unmatched. Germline values: CDR1 SGDLS, CDR2 YYNGEE. There are 15 residues in the CDR3. The whole variable domain, filled in from reference TRBV9 and TRBJ2-5, reads DSGVTQTPKHLITATGQRVTLRCSPRSGDLSVYWYQQSLDQGLQFLIQYYNGEERAKGNILERFSAQQFPDLHSELNLSSLELGDSALYFCASSSPQRGGETQYFGPGTRLLVL.